This T cell receptor beta chain was recorded in a study of T cells in Graves' hyperthyroidism and ophthalmopathy. The germline V and J ends were trimmed by 8 bases and 11 bases, with 18 bases remaining between them. CDR3 length: 12 residues. Regions amplified from RNA transcripts were the TCR beta CDR3 regions. During a first-round RT-PCR of the TCR CDR3, the HTBI primer set was used. TCRdb fed the multiplex PCR reads into MiXCR, producing one record per CDR3 protein. The sample shows nearly 750,000 distinct CDR3 sequences, just over 35% of them seen only once. Points from the study as a whole: Ophthalmopathy could be told apart from stable hyperthyroidism with a 13 V-J model. For ophthalmopathy, model prediction preceded onset by a median about 6.4 months.

Worth noting for this clonotype: The antigen is undetermined. This may be a read error: a much more frequent sequence differs by one nucleotide.

Patients aged 18 to 65 had newly diagnosed hyperthyroidism lasting under 2 months. Thyroid ultrasound, orbital computed tomography, clinical symptoms, and serum thyroxine and TRAb underpinned diagnoses. This sequence originates from a woman aged 40-49 years with Graves' hyperthyroidism. The sample consisted of blood. The chain combines TRBV12-3 or TRBV12-4 with TRBJ2-5; D may match TRBD1 or TRBD2 (5 bases each). The CDR3 loop reads CASGRGRGPQYF. The CDR3 DNA sequence: TGTGCCAGCGGTCGGGGACGGGGACCGCAGTACTTC.